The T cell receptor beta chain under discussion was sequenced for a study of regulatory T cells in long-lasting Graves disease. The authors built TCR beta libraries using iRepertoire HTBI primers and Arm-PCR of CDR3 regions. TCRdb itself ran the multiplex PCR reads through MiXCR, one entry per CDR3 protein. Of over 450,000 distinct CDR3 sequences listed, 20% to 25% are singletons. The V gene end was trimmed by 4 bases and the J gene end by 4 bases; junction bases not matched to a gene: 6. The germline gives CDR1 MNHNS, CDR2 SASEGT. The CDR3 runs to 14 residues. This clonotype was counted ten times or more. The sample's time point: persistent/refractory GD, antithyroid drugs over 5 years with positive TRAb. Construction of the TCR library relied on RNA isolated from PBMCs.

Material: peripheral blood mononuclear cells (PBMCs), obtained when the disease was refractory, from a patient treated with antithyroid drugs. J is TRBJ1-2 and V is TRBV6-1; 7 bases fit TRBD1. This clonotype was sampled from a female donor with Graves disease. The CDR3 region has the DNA TGTGCCAGCAGTGTCCGGGACAGCCTCTATGGCTACACCTTC. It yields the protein CASSVRDSLYGYTF.